What follows are 19 T cell receptor beta chains derived from one specimen sequenced in a study of T cells expressing NK-cell markers. TCRdb reworked the 5' RACE reads into one entry per CDR3 protein, no DNA. The sample table sets out hundreds of thousands of distinct CDR3 sequences. Sequenced input: blood T cells: a sorted CD56 or NKG2C T cell subset, CD4+ or CD8+ T cells, or bulk PBMC T cells (not recorded which). The source is a man aged 18 to 30 in good health.

V and J are TRBV11-2 and TRBJ1-3. This CDR3 region has 15 residues. In germline, CDR1 is SGHAT, CDR2 FQNNGV. CDR3 loop: CASSLNGPIGDTIYF.

CDR3 protein: CASSRLGSGYNEQFF. The genes are TRBV7-2 and TRBJ2-1; lacking DNA, the TRBD2 call made by TCRdb goes unchecked. The CDR3 runs to 15 residues. Germline lookup yields CDR1 SGHTA and CDR2 FQGNSA.

This chain joins TRBV12-3 or TRBV12-4 and TRBJ2-2. CDR3 size: 13 residues. The CDR3 loop reads CASQRQATGELFF.

The chain uses TRBV5-5 and TRBJ2-1; TCRdb indicates TRBD2, and absent DNA this call remains unverified. This CDR3 comprises 16 residues. The germline V gene has CDR1 SGHKS and CDR2 YYEKEE (reference sequence). The CDR3 here is CASSMLTSGRVVEQFF. Together with reference TRBV5-5 and TRBJ2-1, the CDR3 gives the full variable domain: DAGVTQSPTHLIKTRGQQVTLRCSPISGHKSVSWYQQVLGQGPQFIFQYYEKEERGRGNFPDRFSARQFPNYSSELNVNALLLGDSALYLCASSMLTSGRVVEQFFGPGTRLTVL.

The gene calls are TRBV6-5 and TRBJ2-1; the TCRdb call, TRBD2, lacks DNA for checking. Germline V gene lookup returns CDR1 MNHEY and CDR2 SVGAGI. This CDR3 contains 17 residues. CDR3 region: CASSPGGLAGGRDEQFF.

The CDR3 region is CASSLEGTSGETQYF. V usage is TRBV7-2 and J usage is TRBJ2-5; the D call from TCRdb, TRBD2, cannot be confirmed without DNA. Looked up from germline, CDR1 is SGHTA and CDR2 is FQGNSA. The CDR3 is 15 residues long.

The chain uses TRBV9 and TRBJ2-3; TCRdb indicates TRBD1, and absent DNA this call remains unverified. CDR1 SGDLS and CDR2 YYNGEE come from the germline V gene. The CDR3 consists of 20 residues. The CDR3 loop reads CASSPGTGGRRLEGTDTQYF.

The CDR3 sequence is CASSQGRLGKKNTDTQYF. The chain uses TRBV4-3 and TRBJ2-3. CDR1 LGHNA and CDR2 YSLEER come from the germline V gene. CDR3 length: 18 amino acids.

The chain couples TRBV20-1 to TRBJ2-7; TCRdb indicates TRBD1, and absent DNA this call remains unverified. Looked up from germline, CDR1 is DFQATT and CDR2 is SNEGSKA (reference sequence). CDR3 length: 14 amino acids. CDR3 residues: CSAPKVESAREQYF.

This rearrangement joins TRBV4-2 to TRBJ2-7; TCRdb gives TRBD1 as the D gene, but with no DNA this cannot be confirmed. Germline V gives CDR1 LGHNA, CDR2 YNFKEQ. This CDR3 region has 15 residues. The CDR3: CASSQDDRGLDEQYF.

V usage is TRBV20-1 and J usage is TRBJ2-7. Germline assignment: CDR1 DFQATT and CDR2 SNEGSKA (reference sequence). The CDR3 length is 12 residues. The CDR3 sequence is CSAPSLGYEQYF.

The chain combines TRBV28 with TRBJ2-7; TCRdb designates TRBD1, a call that cannot be tested without DNA. The CDR3 has 15 residues. Germline CDR1 reads MDHEN; CDR2 reads SYDVKM. CDR3 protein: CASRTPGAGTYEQYF. The entire variable domain, with the rest obtained from reference TRBV28 and TRBJ2-7, is as follows: DVKVTQSSRYLVKRTGEKVFLECVQDMDHENMFWYRQDPGLGLRLIYFSYDVKMKEKGDIPEGYSVSREKKERFSLILESASTNQTSMYLCASRTPGAGTYEQYFGPGTRLTVT.

V and J are TRBV2 and TRBJ2-3; TCRdb names TRBD2, which stays unverified in the absence of DNA. Germline V gene sequence: CDR1 SNHLY, CDR2 FYNNEI. The CDR3 extends over 16 amino acids. The CDR3 reads CATEGGVAGRTDTQYF.

The CDR3 region is CASSPGTGGGNEQYF. V is TRBV27 and J is TRBJ2-7; there is no DNA to check the TCRdb D call of TRBD1. This CDR3 is built from 15 residues. Germline CDR1 MNHEY, CDR2 SMNVEV (reference sequence).

CDR3 residues: CASEAFRELSGANVLTF. This chain connects TRBV30 to TRBJ2-6; the TCRdb call, TRBD1, lacks DNA for checking. The length of the CDR3 is 17 residues. Germline CDR1 and CDR2: GTSNPN and SVGIG (reference sequence).

The chain couples TRBV6-1 to TRBJ1-2; TCRdb returns TRBD1, unconfirmable since there is no DNA. The germline CDR1 and CDR2 sequences are MNHNS and SASEGT. The CDR3 runs to 14 residues. CDR3 residues: CASRGGQDVSGYTF.

CDR3 in amino acids: CASSLQVPPSGEQYF. The J gene is TRBJ2-7, the V gene TRBV12-3 or TRBV12-4; TCRdb's D call of TRBD1 is untestable without DNA. CDR3 length: 15 residues.

This sequence joins TRBV12-3 or TRBV12-4 and TRBJ2-1; the TCRdb D gene call, TRBD2, has no DNA to confirm it. The length of the CDR3 is 15 residues. CDR3 amino acids: CASSDMGLANNEQFF.

The V gene is TRBV7-2, the J gene TRBJ2-7; checking the TCRdb D call of TRBD1 is not possible without DNA. CDR1 and CDR2 (germline): SGHTA, FQGNSA. CDR3 size: 14 residues. CDR3 sequence reads: CASSPPSGGYEQYF.